These T cell receptor beta chains were read from a single sample in a study of blood T cell repertoires in COVID-19. Assay used: immunoSEQ multiplex PCR; TCRdb lists only in-frame clones, some missing. The data contain fewer than 300,000 clones, 86% of them singletons. The material sequenced was peripheral blood. All receptors come from a man aged 50 to 59 with COVID-19, enrolled during active disease. CDR3s include the opening cysteine and the closing phenylalanine or tryptophan.

cdr3_aa | j_call | v_call
CAWRASGPDTQYF | TRBJ2-3 | TRBV30
CASSPDWGLREQYF | TRBJ2-7 | TRBV19
CASTILGESGYTF | TRBJ1-2 | TRBV19
CASSFGEADTQYF | TRBJ2-3 | TRBV5-1
CASSQDLPGVYGYTF | TRBJ1-2 | TRBV3-1/TRBV3-2
CASPDLYRSNQPQHF | TRBJ1-5 | TRBV2
CASRSEASGGINTGELFF | TRBJ2-2 | TRBV5-1
CASSTQGVEETQYF | TRBJ2-5 | TRBV7-2
CASTPTSGETQYF | TRBJ2-5 | TRBV12-3/TRBV12-4
CAALGQPGEKLFF | TRBJ1-4 | TRBV7-9
CASSLRKGGVETQYF | TRBJ2-5 | TRBV3-1/TRBV3-2
CASSKKSSGIQYF | TRBJ2-4 | TRBV21-1
CASSQVGSGLARTDTQYF | TRBJ2-3 | TRBV3-1/TRBV3-2
CASSQGQTNTEAFF | TRBJ1-1 | TRBV7-9
CASSSTGRLFMNTEAFF | TRBJ1-1 | TRBV5-6
CASSPQVSGNTIYF | TRBJ1-3 | TRBV28
CASSPSRSTEAFF | TRBJ1-1 | TRBV18
CASSPVGLAGVTGELFF | TRBJ2-2 | TRBV7-8
CASVGSSYEQYF | TRBJ2-7 | TRBV28
CASSGNTRTGELFF | TRBJ2-2 | TRBV9
CASSNRQGLSLHEQYF | TRBJ2-7 | TRBV18
CASSLTAGAAYEQYF | TRBJ2-7 | TRBV27
CASSKVIEGWTYEQYF | TRBJ2-7 | TRBV21-1
CASGARQGGTGELFF | TRBJ2-2 | TRBV2
CASSPSAEDFSGNTIYF | TRBJ1-3 | TRBV9
CSASGGVQAFF | TRBJ1-1 | TRBV20-1
CASSRTGTGNYGYTF | TRBJ1-2 | TRBV13
CASNLYPTGDLYGYTF | TRBJ1-2 | TRBV7-8
CASSLTASGSSYEQYF | TRBJ2-7 | TRBV5-1
CASSLGSGGNIQYF | TRBJ2-4 | TRBV5-1
CASSLYRGRTEAFF | TRBJ1-1 | TRBV28
CASRRDTSNTGELFF | TRBJ2-2 | TRBV19
CASSPRTGLDGYTF | TRBJ1-2 | TRBV18
CASSIAHRTSGRAATQYF | TRBJ2-5 | TRBV19
CASYRWGTGNTEAFF | TRBJ1-1 | TRBV27
CAWSTSGTGGYGYTF | TRBJ1-2 | TRBV30
CASSRGQNTDTQYF | TRBJ2-3 | TRBV18
CASAALQSGDTQYF | TRBJ2-3 | TRBV12-5
CASSGRREEFF | TRBJ2-1 | TRBV5-6
CASRWGWRSGNTIYF | TRBJ1-3 | TRBV28
CATSSTHSGNTIYF | TRBJ1-3 | TRBV15
CASSPRTAATNEKLFF | TRBJ1-4 | TRBV18
CASSPPSSGVQFF | TRBJ2-1 | TRBV12-3/TRBV12-4
CATSDPRGTQAFF | TRBJ1-1 | TRBV24-1
CASSSGTGRNEQFF | TRBJ2-1 | TRBV11-3
CSVRGQYQETQYF | TRBJ2-5 | TRBV29-1
CASSVVGGQETQYF | TRBJ2-5 | TRBV9
CASSYSDRGLGGYTF | TRBJ1-2 | TRBV6-5
CASGTVELFF | TRBJ2-2 | TRBV12-3/TRBV12-4
CASSWQGRNTGELFF | TRBJ2-2 | TRBV19
CASSLGGEEKLFF | TRBJ1-4 | TRBV12-3/TRBV12-4
CASSLVGTAEAFF | TRBJ1-1 | TRBV12-3/TRBV12-4
CASSLAVTGYGYTF | TRBJ1-2 | TRBV7-2
CASSRTGTSNDEQFF | TRBJ2-1 | TRBV7-3
CSVEGSGSDTQYF | TRBJ2-3 | TRBV29-1
CASSAGTGGSTDTQYF | TRBJ2-3 | TRBV5-1
CASSPGQVGTDTQYF | TRBJ2-3 | TRBV4-1
CASSVGLLVAGGSYNEQFF | TRBJ2-1 | TRBV9
CASSLKQTGANVLTF | TRBJ2-6 | TRBV7-3
CASSIMGQFTEAFF | TRBJ1-1 | TRBV19